This T cell receptor beta chain was sequenced for a study of cytomegalovirus exposure and HLA in healthy donors (dated by TCRdb to about 2017). Some background on the complete study: An earlier analysis of about 530 of the donors reported 276 Gb of sequence data and approximately 120 million unique TCR beta sequences obtained from about 179 million T cells. Around 300 gigabases of sequencing data and 78 million or so unique TCR sequences were included in an early release covering over 600 HLA-typed donors. Of the roughly 390 genotyped donors, about 80% fell in the genetic ancestry cluster associated with self-reported Caucasian donors. The study aimed to test whether cataloging public T cell receptors could reveal signatures of past pathogen exposure. Using immunosequencing, the study profiled T cell repertoires from 500 to 800 subjects and related those repertoires to cytomegalovirus serostatus. In addition to the first cohort of around 670 subjects, a separate validation cohort of approximately 110 different subjects was used. To predict cytomegalovirus infection status, the study combined high-throughput TCR immunosequencing, statistical association of individual TCRs with disease status, and machine learning. To study patterns of TCR occurrence, a later analysis re-analyzed previously published TCR beta repertoires from 666 donors and added high-resolution HLA genotyping. Rather than using new phenotypic data, the later analysis identified candidate immune exposures from TCR beta sequences and from how often those sequences occurred across donors. In an earlier analysis of about 590 of the donors, high-throughput TCR beta sequencing was used to judge whether each TCR beta V gene segment behaved as functional or pseudogenic. Donor age, sex, ethnicity and CMV serostatus were compiled alongside the repertoire data. In a later genetic analysis, genome-wide SNP genotypes for about 65% of the 666 donors were used, and that subset was treated as a discovery cohort. All discovery cohort repertoires had been generated on a single sequencing platform. Class I and class II HLA loci were covered by the typing at four-digit resolution. The number of donors typed differed by locus, with about 629-640 for A, B, C, DRB1 and DQB1, approximately 500 for DQA1, about 610 for DPA1, and approximately 470 for DPB1. Because of strong linkage in the cohort, a few DR-DQ haplotypes were treated as single units for association and clustering. Among about 400 genotyped donors of the cohort, an average of roughly 230,000 unique TCR beta nucleotide sequences was sequenced per donor, of which about 18% were non-productive.

The method was the immunoSEQ multiplex PCR assay. The multiplex PCR relied on a mix of 60 forward primers for TCR Vbeta segments and 13 reverse primers for TCR Jbeta segments. Amplification of the CDR3 region of rearranged TCR beta genes was performed with a multiplex PCR assay on genomic DNA. The Illumina HiSeq System was used to sequence the amplified TCR beta libraries as 87-base-pair reads. On the authors' methods: A later analysis counted about 76 million unique TCR beta chains across the 666 repertoires, and some 11 million of these chains were shared by at least two donors. To remove PCR and sequencing errors, raw reads were error-corrected and collapsed into unique sequences using a nearest-neighbor algorithm that merged closely related sequences. Alignment of CDR3 sequences to IMGT reference sequences was used to assign V, D and J gene segments. For a sequence to be retained, at least a six-nucleotide match to both a V gene segment and a J gene segment was required. Rearrangements were called productive when the CDR3 lacked stop codons and stayed in frame with V and J; all others were non-productive. CDR3 was defined by IMGT convention, running from the second conserved V-encoded cysteine to the conserved J-encoded phenylalanine. Sequences without an unambiguous match to a single V gene segment were excluded from the earlier analysis of a few hundred of the donors. An earlier analysis of roughly 590 of the donors called V segments functional above 56.7% productive rearrangements and segregating when the between-donor standard deviation exceeded 5%. A statistical classification framework was developed to diagnose cytomegalovirus status using the catalog of TCR beta chain sequences. In a later analysis, V and J genes were assigned by comparing TCR nucleotide sequences against IMGT/GENE-DB human TR gene sequences. Using the TCRdist pipeline, a later analysis assigned CDR3 sequences along with most-parsimonious VDJ recombination scenarios. In a later analysis, every TCR beta chain was defined by the combination of its CDR3 amino acid sequence and its V-gene family, and reads without a unique V-gene family were dropped. To address suspected cross-contamination and a sequencing artifact, a later analysis removed around 600 highly shared, low-generation-probability nucleotide sequences. A later analysis calculated a clonal expansion index for each public chain from normalized within-repertoire ranks of inferred template counts. Generation probabilities in a later analysis came from a VDJ recombination model fitted to out-of-frame rearrangements, and those results were checked against IGoR. In a later analysis, TCR-TCR, TCR-HLA and TCR-CMV co-occurrence was scored with hypergeometric tests, and a repertoire-size bias correction was applied to TCR pairs. To estimate false discovery rates, a later analysis permuted the HLA or CMV assignments 20 times. In a later analysis, co-occurring TCRs were grouped using DBSCAN, and TCRdist sequence similarity was added for clustering within HLA-allele-positive subsets. For co-occurrence clustering, repertoires with fewer than 30,000 or more than 120,000 public chains were excluded, along with 5 or 6 repertoires with anomalous nucleotide sharing. TCRdb obtained this table from immuneACCESS and retained in-frame rearrangements with V and J assigned. These tables miss some clones; where compared with another copy, unresolved V genes account for less than half of the shortfall, and the remainder is unexplained. D and trimming come from the DNA, and the V and J calls and clone size come from that table. Counted in this sample were about 64,000 clones; under 80% of them appeared once. The top ten clonotypes cover about 4.8% of the sample.

What the authors observed across the whole study: In a later analysis, TCR association rates were found to vary across HLA loci, with the most associated TCRs seen for DRB1 alleles and the fewest for HLA-C alleles. The study listed 164 TCR beta chains as associated with cytomegalovirus. In this cohort, only TCR beta chains were sequenced, and detectable features were limited by the absence of alpha or paired-chain data. Cytomegalovirus status was reported to be diagnosed by the classifier with high specificity and sensitivity in both the original and validation cohorts. A further reported finding was that TCR beta sequences accurately predicted the HLA-A and HLA-B alleles for most subjects in the first cohort. It was suggested by the authors that the approach could potentially be generalized to other disease states and immunological phenotypes. Because HLA typing was missing for some donors at each locus, association tests included only the typed subset. The only immune exposure information available for the cohort was CMV serostatus. According to a later analysis, parvovirus B19, influenza, CMV and Epstein-Barr virus appeared linked to several top co-occurrence clusters. A cluster of highly shared sequence variants was judged likely to be a technical artifact of the sequencing pipeline. Compared with equally common non-associated chains, HLA-associated TCR beta chains in a later analysis were more clonally expanded and had lower generation probabilities. V-gene and J-gene trimming of TCR beta chains was associated with a missense DCLRE1C variant in a later genetic analysis, and the association was replicated in an independent cohort. The 87-base-pair reads could not distinguish some IMGT-functional V segments, including TRBV6-2 and TRBV6-3, so those segments were excluded. Broadly in line with IMGT annotations, most TCR beta V segments showed up in productive rearrangements about 87% or about 30% of the time in an earlier analysis of 587 of the donors. The presence/absence analyses assumed that sequencing depth was roughly uniform across donors, and that assumption may not be true. A later analysis associated about 16,000 TCR beta sequences with specific HLA alleles at a false discovery rate of 0.05. Correlated functional status among segregating V segments might be attributable to linkage disequilibrium, but an unknown experimental factor could not be ruled out. Most TCR sequences were seen in very few donors, while some public TCRs were found in many individuals. Most CMV-associated TCR beta chains appeared to be HLA-restricted in a later analysis, and the HLA associations seemed to be driven largely by CMV exposure. According to a later genetic analysis, donors in an Asian-associated ancestry cluster had fewer N-insertions in productive TCRs than the approximately 650-donor mean. Some 16 rarely observed V segments, including chromosome 9 orphons, were excluded from the earlier analysis of approximately 600 of the donors because counts were too low. In vitro tests confirmed that a few of the cytomegalovirus-associated TCR beta chains recognize cytomegalovirus antigens. When HLA alleles, especially DR and DQ, strongly co-occurred, TCR associations were difficult to assign to individual alleles.

The V end loses 5 bases and the J end loses 2 bases, and a stretch of 12 bases separates them. CDR1 and CDR2 are read off the germline V gene (reference sequence) as SEHNR and FQNEAQ. The CDR3, cysteine through phenylalanine, is 14 amino acids long. This entry keeps only the CDR3 DNA: 42 bases, framed from base 1. For this clone: Its recognized antigen is unknown. No base quality values were provided; no much bigger clone lies one nucleotide off.

The cohort consisted of hundreds of healthy bone marrow donors. Cohort members were all nominally healthy when sampled, although unrecorded immune exposures were likely present. The donor tested CMV seropositive and was one of the 289 seropositive cohort members. Every donor gave a peripheral blood sample, and the peripheral blood mononuclear cells from that sample were used for TCR beta sequencing. The Qiagen DNeasy Blood Extraction Kit was used to extract genomic DNA from the blood cell samples. The chain is assembled from TRBV7-9 and TRBJ1-2; the best D guess is TRBD1, with 6 bases matching. Specimen: PBMCs. The source is a male donor in good health and CMV-seropositive. The CDR3: CASSTLQGNYGYTF. The DNA reads as follows: TGTGCCAGCAGCACCTTACAGGGAAACTATGGCTACACCTTC.